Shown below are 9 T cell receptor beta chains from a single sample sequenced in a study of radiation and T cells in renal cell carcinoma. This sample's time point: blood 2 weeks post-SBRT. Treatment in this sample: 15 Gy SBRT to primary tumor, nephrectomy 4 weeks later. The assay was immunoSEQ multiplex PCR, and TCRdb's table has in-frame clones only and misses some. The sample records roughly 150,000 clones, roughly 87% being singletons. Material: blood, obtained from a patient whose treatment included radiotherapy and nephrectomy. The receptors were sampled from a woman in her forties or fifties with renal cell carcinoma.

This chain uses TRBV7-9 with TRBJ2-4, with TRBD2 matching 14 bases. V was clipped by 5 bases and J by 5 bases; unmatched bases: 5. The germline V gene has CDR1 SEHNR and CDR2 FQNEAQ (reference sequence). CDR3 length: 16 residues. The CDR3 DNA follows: TGTGCCAGCAGCCCAGGACTAGCGGGGGGTCAAAACATTCAGTACTTC. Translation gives CASSPGLAGGQNIQYF.

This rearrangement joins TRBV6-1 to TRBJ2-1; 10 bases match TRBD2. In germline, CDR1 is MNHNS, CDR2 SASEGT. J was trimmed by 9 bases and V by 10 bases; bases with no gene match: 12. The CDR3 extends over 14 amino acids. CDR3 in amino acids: CATFPGLASSEQFF. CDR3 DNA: TGTGCCACCTTTCCGGGACTAGCGTCAAGTGAGCAGTTCTTC.

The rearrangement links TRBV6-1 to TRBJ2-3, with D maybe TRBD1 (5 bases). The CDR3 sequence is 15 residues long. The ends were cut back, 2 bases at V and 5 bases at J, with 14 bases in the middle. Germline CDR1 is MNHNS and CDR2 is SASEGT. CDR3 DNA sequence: TGTGCCAGCAGTGAAATAGGGGCTTTGATAGATACGCAGTATTTT. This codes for CASSEIGALIDTQYF.

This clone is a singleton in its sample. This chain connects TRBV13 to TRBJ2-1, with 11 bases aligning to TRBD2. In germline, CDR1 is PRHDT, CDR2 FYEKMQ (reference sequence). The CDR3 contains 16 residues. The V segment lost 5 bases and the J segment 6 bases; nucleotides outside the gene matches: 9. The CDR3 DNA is TGTGCCAGCAGCCAGAGGGGCCTAGCGGGGGGCAATGAGCAGTTCTTC. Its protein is CASSQRGLAGGNEQFF.

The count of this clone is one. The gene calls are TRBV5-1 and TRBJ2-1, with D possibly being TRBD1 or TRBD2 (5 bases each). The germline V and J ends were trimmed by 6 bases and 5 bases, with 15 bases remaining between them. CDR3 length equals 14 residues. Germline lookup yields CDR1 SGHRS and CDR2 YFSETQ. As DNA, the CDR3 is TGCGCCAGCACCGCCGGGGCAACGGACAATGAGCAGTTCTTC. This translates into CASTAGATDNEQFF.

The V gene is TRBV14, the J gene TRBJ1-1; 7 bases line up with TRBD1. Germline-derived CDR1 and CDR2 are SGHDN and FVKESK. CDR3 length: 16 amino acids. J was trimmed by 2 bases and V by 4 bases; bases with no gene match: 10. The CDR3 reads CASSRNSGTVNTEAFF. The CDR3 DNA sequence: TGTGCCAGCAGCCGAAACTCCGGGACAGTAAACACTGAAGCTTTCTTT.

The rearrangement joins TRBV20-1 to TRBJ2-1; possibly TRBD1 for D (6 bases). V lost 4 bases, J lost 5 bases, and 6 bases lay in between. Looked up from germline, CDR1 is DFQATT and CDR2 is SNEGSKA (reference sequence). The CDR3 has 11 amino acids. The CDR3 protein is CSANRDNEQFF. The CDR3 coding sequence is TGCAGTGCTAACAGGGACAATGAGCAGTTCTTC.

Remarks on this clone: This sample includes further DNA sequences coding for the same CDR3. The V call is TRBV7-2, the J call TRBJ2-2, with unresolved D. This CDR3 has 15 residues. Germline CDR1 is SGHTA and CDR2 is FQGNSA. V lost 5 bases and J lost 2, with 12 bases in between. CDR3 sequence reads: CASSPGTANTGELFF. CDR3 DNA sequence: TGTGCCAGCAGCCCCGGAACCGCTAACACCGGGGAGCTGTTTTTT.

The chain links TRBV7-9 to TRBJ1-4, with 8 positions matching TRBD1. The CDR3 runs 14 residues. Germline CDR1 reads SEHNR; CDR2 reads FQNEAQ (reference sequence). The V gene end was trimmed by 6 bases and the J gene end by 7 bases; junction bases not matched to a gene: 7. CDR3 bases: TGTGCCAGCAGAGACCAGGGGGCGCTTGAAAAACTGTTTTTT. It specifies CASRDQGALEKLFF.